The 31 T cell receptor beta chains reported below all come from one sample, sequenced in a study of CD4 T cells in relation to SARS-CoV-2 and coronaviruses. For these TCRs, the target antigens are not known. Libraries were prepared by immunoSEQ multiplex PCR; TCRdb keeps only in-frame clonotypes and omits some of them. The data contain roughly 30,000 clones, about 76% of them singletons. What was sequenced was memory CD4+ T cells from PBMCs, cultured in vitro. The receptors here all came from an adult with COVID-19.

The J gene is TRBJ2-3, the V gene TRBV9; 14 bases are shared with TRBD2. The V gene's germline CDR1 is SGDLS and CDR2 YYNGEE. V was pared by 3 bases and J by 0 bases, with 0 bases of the junction left unmatched. CDR3 length equals 16 residues. CDR3 amino acids: CASSGTSGRSTDTQYF. The CDR3 DNA reads as TGTGCCAGCAGCGGGACTAGCGGGAGGAGCACAGATACGCAGTATTTT.

Of note for this clone: The junction departs from germline at one end; a sequencing error may be responsible. The chain couples TRBV2 to TRBJ2-3, with 10 nucleotides matching TRBD2. Per germline, CDR1 SNHLY and CDR2 FYNNEI. The CDR3 extends over 16 amino acids. The CDR3 protein is CASTEKWTSGTDTQYF. The DNA for the CDR3 is TGTGCCAGCACTGAAAAATGGACTAGCGGAACAGATACGCAGTATTTT.

The chain carries TRBV27 and TRBJ1-4, with TRBD1 matching 9 bases. The V gene's germline CDR1 is MNHEY and CDR2 SMNVEV (reference sequence). The CDR3 consists of 15 residues. The V and J ends lost 6 bases and 7 bases, in that order; junction bases with no gene match: 9. In DNA, the CDR3 is TGTGCCAGCAGAGCGGGACAGGGCGGTAGTGAAAAACTGTTTTTT. Its translation is CASRAGQGGSEKLFF. Full variable domain (remainder filled in from reference TRBV27 and TRBJ1-4): EAQVTQNPRYLITVTGKKLTVTCSQNMNHEYMSWYRQDPGLGLRQIYYSMNVEVTDKGDVPEGYKVSRKEKRNFPLILESPSPNQTSLYFCASRAGQGGSEKLFFGSGTQLSVL.

The chain uses TRBV7-9 and TRBJ2-3, with D unresolved. The germline gives CDR1 SEHNR, CDR2 FQNEAQ (reference sequence). This CDR3 comprises 17 residues. Trimming cost V 1 base and J 6 bases, with 20 bases left between them. The CDR3, as DNA: TGTGCCAGCAGCTTAGACGTCCCCCGGGTCAGGACGGATACGCAGTATTTT. It translates to CASSLDVPRVRTDTQYF.

The chain links TRBV5-1 to TRBJ2-1, with a possible D match to TRBD1 (5 bases). V lost 4 bases and J 9 bases, leaving 17 bases between the germline ends. The V gene's germline CDR1 is SGHRS and CDR2 YFSETQ. The CDR3 contains 14 residues. The chain's CDR3 is CASSLFSRGGEQFF. CDR3 bases: TGCGCCAGCAGCCTCTTCTCTAGGGGTGGTGAGCAGTTCTTC.

The chain links TRBV7-8 to TRBJ1-5, with TRBD1 identical over 7 bases. After removal of 5 bases from V and 6 bases from J, the junction contained 13 bases not matched to a gene. The CDR3 runs to 16 residues. Germline V gene sequence: CDR1 SGHVS, CDR2 FQNEAQ. The CDR3 DNA is TGTGCCAGCAGCCTCGTGGTAGGGGGCTCCGGTCAGCCCCAGCATTTT. Translating it yields CASSLVVGGSGQPQHF.

This clone was seen just once. V is TRBV24-1 and J is TRBJ2-5; D is tentatively TRBD1 or TRBD2 (5 bases each). V shed 3 bases and J shed 5 bases, with 15 bases lying between them. Germline CDR1 is KGHDR and CDR2 is SFDVKD. The CDR3 runs 15 residues. The CDR3 DNA is TGTGCCACCAGTGATGGGGGTTTGGGCTGGGAGACCCAGTACTTC. The encoded protein is CATSDGGLGWETQYF.

The gene calls are TRBV6-1 and TRBJ2-7, with a possible D match to TRBD2 (5 bases). Germline lookup yields CDR1 MNHNS and CDR2 SASEGT. The CDR3 spans 14 residues. Trimming removed 2 bases from V and 1 base from J, with 9 bases in between. The CDR3 region is CASSEIGVSYEQYF. In DNA, the CDR3 is TGTGCCAGCAGTGAAATCGGGGTGTCCTACGAGCAGTACTTC.

The gene calls are TRBV24-1 and TRBJ1-2; D is possibly TRBD1 (5 bases). V was clipped by 2 bases and J by 0 bases, with 6 bases between them. The CDR3 extends over 14 amino acids. Per the germline V gene, CDR1 is KGHDR and CDR2 is SFDVKD. CDR3 residues: CATSDYRTNYGYTF. Written as DNA, the CDR3 is TGTGCCACCAGTGATTACAGGACTAACTATGGCTACACCTTC.

The V call is TRBV3-1 (or the pseudogene TRBV3-2), the J call TRBJ1-2, with D unclear. Germline V gene lookup returns CDR1 LGHDT and CDR2 YNNKEL (reference sequence). V gave up 1 base and J gave up 5 bases, with 8 bases separating them. CDR3 length: 13 amino acids. CDR3 loop: CASSQGDVYGYTF. The CDR3 DNA reads as TGTGCCAGCAGCCAAGGAGACGTATATGGCTACACCTTC.

This clone was found a few times. This chain links TRBV25-1 with TRBJ1-1, with TRBD1 identical over 8 bases. From germline, CDR1 is MGHDK and CDR2 SYGVNS. CDR3 size: 13 residues. After removal of 7 bases from V and 1 base from J, the junction contained 2 bases not matched to a gene. CDR3 nucleotide sequence: TGTGCCAGCAAAGGACAGGGGAACACTGAAGCTTTCTTT. This encodes CASKGQGNTEAFF. Complete variable domain (other parts from reference TRBV25-1 and TRBJ1-1): EADIYQTPRYLVIGTGKKITLECSQTMGHDKMYWYQQDPGMELHLIHYSYGVNSTEKGDLSSESTVSRIRTEHFPLTLESARPSHTSQYLCASKGQGNTEAFFGQGTRLTVV.

The J gene is TRBJ2-2, the V gene TRBV3-1 (or the pseudogene TRBV3-2); the D call may be TRBD1 or TRBD2 (5 bases each). Per germline, CDR1 LGHDT and CDR2 YNNKEL (reference sequence). V dropped 5 bases and J dropped 1 base, with 14 bases sitting between them. CDR3 length: 16 residues. The CDR3 is CASSGTGRQNTGELFF. For the CDR3, the DNA is TGTGCCAGCAGCGGTACGGGACGGCAGAACACCGGGGAGCTGTTTTTT.

This clone was counted a few times. The V and J genes are TRBV10-3 and TRBJ1-1; 8 nucleotides line up with TRBD1. The germline V gene has CDR1 ENHRY and CDR2 SYGVKD. After removal of 10 bases from V and 4 bases from J, the junction contained 14 bases not matched to a gene. The CDR3 sequence is 15 residues long. In DNA form, the CDR3 reads TGTGCCACCCACGGACAGGGCAATGTGGGCACTGAAGCTTTCTTT. Amino acid sequence: CATHGQGNVGTEAFF.

The chain recombines TRBV3-1 (or the pseudogene TRBV3-2) with TRBJ1-6; tentative D call: TRBD1 (6 bases). Germline lookup yields CDR1 LGHDT and CDR2 YNNKEL (reference sequence). The V end was cut by 5 bases, the J end by 15 bases, with 17 bases between. The CDR3 runs 13 residues. The CDR3 reads CASSEGGGWRLHF. CDR3 bases: TGTGCCAGCAGCGAAGGGGGGGGCTGGCGCCTCCACTTT.

The chain has TRBV10-3 and TRBJ2-2; 14 positions match TRBD2. The CDR3 totals 20 residues. After removal of 6 bases from V and 6 bases from J, the junction contained 18 bases not matched to a gene. Germline lookup yields CDR1 ENHRY and CDR2 SYGVKD. This chain's CDR3 is CAIRKSDGTSGRERPGELFF. CDR3 in DNA: TGTGCCATCAGGAAATCCGACGGGACTAGCGGGAGAGAAAGGCCCGGGGAGCTGTTTTTT.

The V and J genes are TRBV25-1 and TRBJ2-3, with 8 bases lining up with TRBD1. The CDR3 is 17 amino acids. In germline, CDR1 is MGHDK, CDR2 SYGVNS. Unmatched junction bases numbered 12, after V lost 3 bases and J lost 4 bases. The CDR3 is CASSDFGQGWTADTQYF. DNA of the CDR3: TGTGCCAGCAGTGATTTCGGACAGGGCTGGACGGCAGATACGCAGTATTTT.

V gene TRBV15 combines with J gene TRBJ2-7; a possible D gene is TRBD2 (5 bases). CDR3 length: 15 residues. CDR1 is LNHNV and CDR2 is YYDKDF in the germline V gene (reference sequence). The V gene lost 4 bases and the J gene lost 6 bases, with 19 bases spanning the gap. CDR3 DNA: TGTGCCACCAGCAAATGGGGTAGGGATGAGGGCGAGCAGTACTTC. This sequence encodes CATSKWGRDEGEQYF.

The chain uses TRBV7-9 and TRBJ2-3; no reliable D call. The CDR3 runs 13 residues. Trimming stripped 2 bases from V and 2 bases from J, with 5 bases between. Germline CDR1 is SEHNR and CDR2 is FQNEAQ (reference sequence). CDR3 amino acids: CASSLTPTDTQYF. CDR3 DNA sequence: TGTGCCAGCAGCTTAACTCCCACAGATACGCAGTATTTT. The complete variable domain, with remaining parts taken from reference TRBV7-9 and TRBJ2-3, reads DTGVSQNPRHKITKRGQNVTFRCDPISEHNRLYWYRQTLGQGPEFLTYFQNEAQLEKSRLLSDRFSAERPKGSFSTLEIQRTEQGDSAMYLCASSLTPTDTQYFGPGTRLTVL.

The chain is built from TRBV3-1 (or the pseudogene TRBV3-2) and TRBJ1-2, with a tentative D call TRBD1 (6 bases). Germline CDR1 is LGHDT and CDR2 is YNNKEL (reference sequence). Trimming left V 5 bases short and J 8 bases short, with 15 bases between. The CDR3 runs 13 residues. CDR3: CASSTHRVGGYTF. CDR3 nucleotide sequence: TGTGCCAGCAGCACCCACAGGGTAGGAGGCTACACCTTC.

This clone was seen once. This chain uses TRBV5-1 with TRBJ2-3; D might be TRBD2 (6 bases). Germline values: CDR1 SGHRS, CDR2 YFSETQ. The V and J ends lost 4 bases and 3 bases respectively, with 12 bases between them. The CDR3 sequence is 14 residues long. The CDR3 DNA reads as TGCGCCAGCAGCCCTAGCGACGGGACAGATACGCAGTATTTT. This codes for CASSPSDGTDTQYF.

The rearrangement joins TRBV19 to TRBJ2-7; D unresolved. V dropped 2 bases and J dropped 3 bases, with 20 bases sitting between them. Germline CDR1 LNHDA, CDR2 SQIVND (reference sequence). The CDR3 spans 17 residues. CDR3 bases: TGTGCCAGTAGTATAAAGGGCGGCTACTACCGAAACTACGAGCAGTACTTC. It yields the protein CASSIKGGYYRNYEQYF.

The rearrangement uses TRBV19 and TRBJ2-5; perhaps TRBD2 as D (6 bases). This CDR3 has 17 residues. The germline CDR1 and CDR2 sequences are LNHDA and SQIVND (reference sequence). With 2 bases removed from V and 2 bases from J, the gap between germline ends came to 18 bases. CDR3 region: CASSIKFSGGPQETQYF. Here the CDR3 DNA reads TGTGCCAGTAGTATAAAGTTCTCCGGGGGACCACAAGAGACCCAGTACTTC.

The chain employs TRBV3-1 (or the pseudogene TRBV3-2) and TRBJ2-1, with D possibly TRBD2 on 6 matching bases. CDR3 size: 14 residues. Germline lookup yields CDR1 LGHDT and CDR2 YNNKEL (reference sequence). V was clipped by 5 bases and J by 2 bases, with 10 bases between them. This CDR3 is CASSGERAYNEQFF. CDR3 DNA: TGTGCCAGCAGCGGGGAGCGGGCCTACAATGAGCAGTTCTTC.

The rearrangement joins TRBV23-1 to TRBJ1-3, with D possibly matching TRBD1 (5 bases). TRBV23-1 has ORF status, its function being uncertain. The CDR3 consists of 16 residues. V was cut by 0 bases and J by 5 bases, with 14 bases left in between. CDR3 sequence (DNA): TGCGCCAGCAGTCAATCTGGGGGGGTAGGTAGAAACACCATATATTTT. It encodes CASSQSGGVGRNTIYF.

V gene TRBV28 combines with J gene TRBJ2-2, with D uncertain. The CDR3 runs 16 residues. Germline CDR1 is MDHEN and CDR2 is SYDVKM. Trimming pared 3 bases from V and 6 bases from J, leaving 17 bases between. For the CDR3, the DNA is TGTGCCAGCAGTTTCTCAGCATCCATCCCCTCCGGGGAGCTGTTTTTT. Protein product: CASSFSASIPSGELFF.

This rearrangement joins TRBV12-5 to TRBJ2-2; maybe TRBD2 (6 bases). The germline CDR1 and CDR2 sequences are LGHNT and FRNRAP. The CDR3 totals 15 residues. DNA of the CDR3: TGTGCATCGGGACGGGAGTCTGGAAACACCGGGGAGCTGTTTTTT. Translation: CASGRESGNTGELFF.

The table lists this clone with a few counts. The chain employs TRBV30 and TRBJ2-7; D is unclear. Per the germline V gene, CDR1 is GTSNPN and CDR2 is SVGIG (reference sequence). The CDR3 length is 12 residues. V was shortened by 3 bases and J by 5 bases, with 11 bases between the two germline ends. The CDR3 loop reads CAWSSSVNEQYF. CDR3 in DNA: TGTGCCTGGAGCTCGTCAGTTAACGAGCAGTACTTC.

The chain combines TRBV28 with TRBJ1-3, with 8 bases aligning to TRBD1. The CDR3 length is 17 residues. From germline, CDR1 is MDHEN and CDR2 SYDVKM. The junction had 15 bases not matched to a gene; V was cut back by 8 bases and J by 3 bases. CDR3 loop: CASGGAGGDWYGNTIYF. In nucleotides, the CDR3 is TGTGCCAGCGGAGGGGCAGGGGGCGATTGGTATGGAAACACCATATATTTT. Looking up the rest from reference TRBV28 and TRBJ1-3 gives the full variable domain: DVKVTQSSRYLVKRTGEKVFLECVQDMDHENMFWYRQDPGLGLRLIYFSYDVKMKEKGDIPEGYSVSREKKERFSLILESASTNQTSMYLCASGGAGGDWYGNTIYFGEGSWLTVV.

V gene TRBV2 combines with J gene TRBJ2-7, with TRBD1 matching over 7 bases. The CDR3 sequence is 15 residues long. The V and J ends lost 5 bases and 1 base, in that order; junction bases with no gene match: 8. Germline lookup yields CDR1 SNHLY and CDR2 FYNNEI. This CDR3 reads CASSPPGTESYEQYF. The DNA of the CDR3 is TGTGCCAGCAGTCCACCCGGGACAGAGTCCTACGAGCAGTACTTC. Based on the CDR3 plus reference TRBV2 and TRBJ2-7, the full variable domain is EPEVTQTPSHQVTQMGQEVILRCVPISNHLYFYWYRQILGQKVEFLVSFYNNEISEKSEIFDDQFSVERPDGSNFTLKIRSTKLEDSAMYFCASSPPGTESYEQYFGPGTRLTVT.

The gene calls are TRBV28 and TRBJ2-1; 9 positions match TRBD2. V trimming: 2 bases; J trimming: 3 bases; junction bases outside the gene matches: 14. Germline CDR1 MDHEN, CDR2 SYDVKM. CDR3 length: 19 residues. The CDR3 nucleotides are TGTGCCAGCAGTTTAAGGGTCGGACGGTCTAGCGGGAACTACAATGAGCAGTTCTTC. Its translation is CASSLRVGRSSGNYNEQFF.

This rearrangement joins TRBV6-2 or TRBV6-3 to TRBJ2-1, with D unclear. This CDR3 has 11 residues. CDR1 and CDR2 from the germline V gene are MNHEY and SVGEGT. Deletions cut 5 bases from V and 6 bases from J, with 5 bases between. Written as DNA, the CDR3 is TGTGCCAGCAGTAAGATCAATGAGCAGTTCTTC. It translates to CASSKINEQFF.